This T cell receptor (beta chain) came from a study of Graves' ophthalmopathy and Graves' hyperthyroidism. Broader study findings: In blood, most expanded thyroid clonotypes above 0.001 frequency were also detected.

The TCR beta CDR3 regions underwent amplification from RNA transcripts. RT-PCR with HTBI primers came first, then second-round multiplex PCR. TCRdb called the multiplex PCR reads again in MiXCR, with one record for every CDR3 protein. The sample lists about 700,000 distinct CDR3 sequences, roughly 40% occurring once. On this clonotype itself: What it binds is unknown.

The sequencing sample was made of peripheral blood. This TCR was recovered from an adult man with Graves' ophthalmopathy.

CDR3 coding DNA: TGTGCCAGCAGCGCCTGGACGGGGGAGACCCAGTACTTC. Its translation is CASSAWTGETQYF. The chain has TRBV7-9 and TRBJ2-5; TRBD2 is a possible D gene (5 bases). The ends were cut back, 5 bases at V and 5 bases at J, with 12 bases in the middle. The germline V gene has CDR1 SEHNR and CDR2 FQNEAQ (reference sequence). The CDR3 length is 13 residues. Full variable domain (missing parts from reference TRBV7-9 and TRBJ2-5): DTGVSQNPRHKITKRGQNVTFRCDPISEHNRLYWYRQTLGQGPEFLTYFQNEAQLEKSRLLSDRFSAERPKGSFSTLEIQRTEQGDSAMYLCASSAWTGETQYFGPGTRLLVL.